This T cell receptor beta chain was sequenced during a study of blood T cell repertoires in COVID-19. This CDR3 has 14 amino acids. Losses at the gene ends were 3 bases for V and 7 bases for J; bases not matched to a gene: 7. CDR1 is LNHDA and CDR2 is SQIVND in the germline V gene (reference sequence). Measured with immunoSEQ multiplex PCR; TCRdb has only the in-frame clones, and not every one. There are about 150,000 clones in the sample; more than 75% occur only once, and more than 7.5% lies in the top ten. Remarks on this clone: Other DNA sequences within the sample encode an identical CDR3.

This TCR was recovered from a woman aged 60 to 75 with COVID-19, enrolled during active disease. The sequencing input was peripheral blood. The chain carries TRBV19 and TRBJ2-7, with 9 bases identical to TRBD1. This CDR3 reads CASSMGQGRREQYF. CDR3 DNA sequence: TGTGCCAGTAGTATGGGACAGGGACGCAGGGAGCAGTACTTC. The entire variable domain, with the rest obtained from reference TRBV19 and TRBJ2-7, is as follows: DGGITQSPKYLFRKEGQNVTLSCEQNLNHDAMYWYRQDPGQGLRLIYYSQIVNDFQKGDIAEGYSVSREKKESFPLTVTSAQKNPTAFYLCASSMGQGRREQYFGPGTRLTVT.